The sequence of this T cell receptor (beta chain) was determined in a study of identical twins listed by TCRdb under 2016. Regarding the research as a whole: To test whether fetal clonotypes persist, this study deep-sequenced TCR alpha and beta repertoires from monozygotic twins, from unrelated adults of various ages, and from cord blood. To rule out contamination, replicate twin experiments were performed at different times with different library preparation protocols.

Paper-wide results and their limitations: In beta out-of-frame sequences, excess twin sharing was weaker, because having fewer shared sequences lowered the signal-to-noise ratio. Compared with coincidental sharing between unrelated individuals, out-of-frame TCR alpha sequences shared between twins had an excess of sequences with low generation probability. In monozygotic twins, recombination models systematically underestimated out-of-frame TCR alpha sharing, but the models matched the sharing seen between unrelated individuals. Zero-insertion analyses could be partly confounded by invariant T cells such as MAIT and iNKT, though diverse VJ usage argued against such confounding for most clonotypes. Because the same donors could not be followed over many years, the conclusions depended on cross-sectional statistical analysis. Abundant cord blood beta clonotypes carried fewer insertions; young adult naive repertoires showed a weaker similar trend, while memory repertoires showed none.

The CDR3 holds 13 amino acids from the cysteine to the phenylalanine. Only the CDR3 DNA stays, 39 bases, in frame from base 1. CDR1 MNHEY and CDR2 SVGAGI are derived from the germline V gene. Relative to germline, V is 2 bases shorter and J is 8 bases shorter, with 12 bases between their ends. Library preparation used 5' RACE. Sequencing was carried out with an Illumina HiSeq 2000. Template switching introduced a universal primer binding site; the final cDNA contained a unique molecular identifier, enabling accurate counting of TCR cDNA molecules. First-strand cDNA for TCR alpha and beta chains was synthesized from specific primers in the conserved constant-segment region. To control for contamination, every cDNA library carried two barcodes: a SMART-Mk sample barcode plus Illumina barcodes. TruSeq adapter sequences, together with Illumina sample barcodes, were added in two successive PCR steps. Sequencing of the TCR alpha and beta cDNA libraries was done on the Illumina HiSeq platform using custom primers. Per the source publication's procedure: Unique molecular identifiers were extracted from raw reads with MiGEC, and CDR3 positions were determined with MiXCR. Recombination models were inferred per individual with the repgenHMM and IGoR tools using an EM algorithm. Shared clonotype analysis was performed with the tcR package in R, normalizing sharing by the product of cloneset sizes. Out-of-frame nonproductive sequences were analyzed to study raw recombination free of thymic and clonal selection effects. TCRdb's own reprocessing of the public reads used fastp at Q25 and MiXCR and kept productive beta chains. Identical CDR3 proteins give one entry, which carries the most common genes and DNA. TCRdb's processing, not the authors' own work, is the source of the V and J calls. The sample data list hundreds of thousands of distinct CDR3 sequences, and around 21% of these were observed just once. Of the sample, around 4.5% falls within the top ten clones.

Every donor in the study was a healthy Caucasian. The twin cohort consisted of three pairs of female monozygotic twins, all aged roughly 18 to 29 years. The RNA used for TCR libraries was isolated from peripheral blood mononuclear cells. Notes on this clonotype: Its antigen is unknown. Per-base qualities were not stored, and no clone one base away is much larger.

The same sample was also studied in work on T cells expressing NK-cell markers. In that second paper, the authors write: Three sorted T-cell subsets (CD3+CD56+NKG2C+, CD3+CD56+NKG2C- and CD3+CD56-NKG2C+) from seven to nine donors had their TCR beta-chain repertoires profiled. Among the eight sequenced donors, only one was HCMV-seronegative, while the other seven were HCMV-seropositive. To restrict sorting to alphabetaTCR-expressing T cells, an anti-gammadeltaTCR antibody was added in several experiments. For 6 or 7 donors, the dominant CD3+CD56+NKG2C+ clonotypes were among the top 10 CD8+ clonotypes and accounted for about 1.0-7.5% of CD8+ T cells. Those dominant clonotypes were again the most abundant among CD3+CD56-NKG2C+ cells in a handful of donors, at about 28.3-60.1%. It remained unclear whether the expanded NKG2C-expressing T cell clones were specific for HCMV antigens. Randomly selected healthy volunteers, three men and five women, were used as the eight sequenced donors. HCMV serostatus was determined by detecting HCMV-specific IgG in serum with a commercial ELISA kit. For about 6 donors, bulk peripheral blood T-cell repertoires were additionally sequenced from unsorted PBMC. MIGEC was used to demultiplex reads and group the reads by UMI, and MiTCR was used to assemble and quantify clonotypes. Only TCR cDNA sequences supported by at least two reads were kept to exclude erroneous sequences. The tcR package was used for downstream repertoire analysis, and clonotypes were matched across fractions by CDR3 nucleotide sequence plus V segment. VDJmatch was used to annotate antigen specificity against VDJdb, with one amino acid substitution in CDR3 permitted.

The V and J segments used are TRBV6-5 and TRBJ1-2; perhaps TRBD1 is the D gene, with 6 bases matching. The clonotype comes from a woman under 30 in good health. Sequencing input: PBMCs. For the CDR3, the sequence is CASSYGGRLGYTF. The DNA sequence is as follows: TGTGCCAGCAGTTACGGGGGGCGCCTGGGCTACACCTTC.